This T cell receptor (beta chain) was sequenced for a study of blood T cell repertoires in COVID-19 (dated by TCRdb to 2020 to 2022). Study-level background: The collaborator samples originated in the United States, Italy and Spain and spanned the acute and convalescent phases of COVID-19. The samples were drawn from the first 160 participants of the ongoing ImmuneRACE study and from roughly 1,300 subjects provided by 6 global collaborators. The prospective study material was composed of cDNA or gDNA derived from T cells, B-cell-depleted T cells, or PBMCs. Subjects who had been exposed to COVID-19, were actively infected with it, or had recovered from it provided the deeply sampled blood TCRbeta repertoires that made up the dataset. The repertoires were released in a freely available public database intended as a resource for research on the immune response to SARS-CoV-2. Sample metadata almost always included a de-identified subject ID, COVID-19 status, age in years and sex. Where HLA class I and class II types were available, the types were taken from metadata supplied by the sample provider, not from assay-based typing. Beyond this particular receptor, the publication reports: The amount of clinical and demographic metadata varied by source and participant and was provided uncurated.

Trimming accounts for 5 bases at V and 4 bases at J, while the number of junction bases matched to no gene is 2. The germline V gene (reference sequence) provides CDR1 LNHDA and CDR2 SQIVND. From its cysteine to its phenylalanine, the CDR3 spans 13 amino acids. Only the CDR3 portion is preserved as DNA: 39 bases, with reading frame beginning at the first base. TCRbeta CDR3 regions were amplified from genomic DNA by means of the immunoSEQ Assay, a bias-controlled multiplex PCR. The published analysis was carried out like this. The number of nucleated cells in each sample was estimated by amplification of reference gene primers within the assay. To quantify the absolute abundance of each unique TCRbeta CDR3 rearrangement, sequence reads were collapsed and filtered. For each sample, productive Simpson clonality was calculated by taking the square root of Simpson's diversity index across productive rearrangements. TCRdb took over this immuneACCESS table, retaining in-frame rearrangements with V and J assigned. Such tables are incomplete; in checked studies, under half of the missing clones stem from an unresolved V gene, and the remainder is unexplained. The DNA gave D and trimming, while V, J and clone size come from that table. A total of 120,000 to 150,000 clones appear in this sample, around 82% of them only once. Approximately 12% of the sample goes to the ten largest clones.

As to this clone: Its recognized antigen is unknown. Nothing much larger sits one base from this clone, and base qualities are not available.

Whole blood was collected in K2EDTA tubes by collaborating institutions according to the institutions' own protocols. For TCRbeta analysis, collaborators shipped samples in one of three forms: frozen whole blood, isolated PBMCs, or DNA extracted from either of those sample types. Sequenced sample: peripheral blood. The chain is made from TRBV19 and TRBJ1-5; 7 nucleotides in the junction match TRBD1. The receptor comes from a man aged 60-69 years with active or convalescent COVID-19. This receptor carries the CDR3 CASSGQANQPQHF. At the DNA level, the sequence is TGTGCCAGTAGTGGACAGGCGAATCAGCCCCAGCATTTT.